Below, 10 T cell receptor beta chains from the same sample are listed, as sequenced in a study of blood T cell repertoires in COVID-19. Sequenced by immunoSEQ multiplex PCR; TCRdb stores in-frame clones only, minus some. This table has 180,000 or so clones, around 76% appearing once. Material: peripheral blood. Receptor source: a woman aged 70 to 79 with acute or convalescent COVID-19.

The CDR3 reads CASSLGRDREYF. The CDR3, as DNA: TGTGCCAGCAGCTTAGGGAGGGACAGGGAGTACTTC. The chain links TRBV11-2 to TRBJ2-7, with 9 bases matching TRBD1. This CDR3 has 12 residues. V lost 1 base and J lost 11; bases outside the gene matches: 3. From germline, CDR1 is SGHAT and CDR2 FQNNGV.

The chain couples TRBV21-1 to TRBJ2-2; TRBD1 is the table's D call, not checked against the DNA. TRBV21-1 is an annotated pseudogene. The CDR3 spans 16 residues. CDR3 DNA: TGTGCCAGCACCCTGGGGAAGGGGTTTTGGTTTGGGGAGCTGTTTTTT. Translated: CASTLGKGFWFGELFF.

A few counts support this clone. V is TRBV30 and J is TRBJ1-4; the D gene is possibly TRBD1 (6 bases). The V gene's germline CDR1 is GTSNPN and CDR2 SVGIG (reference sequence). The CDR3 runs to 15 residues. V gave up 0 bases and J gave up 8 bases, with 16 bases separating them. In nucleotides, the CDR3 is TGTGCCTGGAGTGTACGTATGGGGGCTAGAGAAAAACTGTTTTTT. Its protein is CAWSVRMGAREKLFF.

The chain has TRBV24-1 and TRBJ2-7; D possibly corresponds to TRBD1 (6 bases). The germline V gene encodes CDR1 KGHDR and CDR2 SFDVKD. The CDR3 totals 13 residues. Trimming removed 3 bases at V and 6 bases at J, with 11 bases between. The CDR3 DNA is TGTGCCACCAGTGATGCTCACAGGGTCGAGCAGTACTTC. Its translation: CATSDAHRVEQYF.

This clone was picked up a small number of times. The chain employs TRBV7-9 and TRBJ1-2; D possibly corresponds to TRBD1 (5 bases). The CDR3 covers 13 residues. The germline CDR1 and CDR2 sequences are SEHNR and FQNEAQ (reference sequence). Deletions cut 5 bases from V and 4 bases from J, with 11 bases between. In DNA form, the CDR3 reads TGTGCCAGCAGCGTTGACAGATTCTATGGCTACACCTTC. Protein product: CASSVDRFYGYTF.

CDR3 sequence: CASSSTENTEAFF. The CDR3 coding sequence is TGTGCCAGCAGCTCAACAGAGAACACTGAAGCTTTCTTT. V gene TRBV5-4 combines with J gene TRBJ1-1; D is unresolved. V gave up 3 bases and J gave up 1 base, with 7 bases separating them. Germline V gives CDR1 SGHNT, CDR2 YYREEE (reference sequence). The length of the CDR3 is 13 residues. The full variable domain, with the rest looked up from reference TRBV5-4 and TRBJ1-1, is ETGVTQSPTHLIKTRGQQVTLRCSSQSGHNTVSWYQQALGQGPQFIFQYYREEENGRGNFPPRFSGLQFPNYSSELNVNALELDDSALYLCASSSTENTEAFFGQGTRLTVV.

The genes are TRBV25-1 and TRBJ2-1; D gene uncertain. V was pared by 3 bases and J by 2 bases, with 5 bases between. Germline assignment: CDR1 MGHDK and CDR2 SYGVNS. The CDR3 runs to 13 residues. CDR3 in DNA: TGTGCCAGCAGTGAGAGGACCTACAATGAGCAGTTCTTC. It yields the protein CASSERTYNEQFF.

This chain's CDR3 is CASSQPTGGTEAFF. The CDR3, as DNA: TGTGCCAGCAGCCAACCCACAGGGGGCACTGAAGCTTTCTTT. The chain uses TRBV4-2 and TRBJ1-1, with TRBD1 matching 8 bases. Germline V gene sequence: CDR1 LGHNA, CDR2 YNFKEQ. V shed 2 bases and J 4 bases; nucleotides not matched to a gene: 3. The CDR3 spans 14 residues.

This clone was seen a few times. This chain joins TRBV5-1 and TRBJ2-2, with D maybe TRBD1 (5 bases). The CDR3 runs to 15 residues. Germline loops: CDR1 SGHRS, CDR2 YFSETQ. Trimming took off 0 bases at V and 5 bases at J, with 11 bases between the two ends. The CDR3 reads CASSLGETATGELFF. CDR3 DNA sequence: TGCGCCAGCAGCTTGGGAGAGACAGCGACCGGGGAGCTGTTTTTT. Supplemented by reference TRBV5-1 and TRBJ2-2, the full variable domain reads KAGVTQTPRYLIKTRGQQVTLSCSPISGHRSVSWYQQTPGQGLQFLFEYFSETQRNKGNFPGRFSGRQFSNSRSEMNVSTLELGDSALYLCASSLGETATGELFFGEGSRLTVL.

The rearrangement joins TRBV20-1 to TRBJ1-1; 7 bases align to TRBD1. The trim removed 5 bases at V and 6 bases at J, leaving 3 bases unmatched. Germline values: CDR1 DFQATT, CDR2 SNEGSKA (reference sequence). The length of the CDR3 is 11 residues. CDR3 sequence reads: CSADQGAEAFF. Written as DNA, the CDR3 is TGCAGTGCTGACCAGGGGGCTGAAGCTTTCTTT.